This T cell receptor beta chain was profiled in a study of blood T cell repertoires in COVID-19. This table comes from immunoSEQ multiplex PCR, and its TCRdb copy is limited to in-frame clones, with some not included. Here the sample spans roughly 250,000 clones, around nine tenths being singletons. This clone is a singleton in its sample. Recovered Cohort 3 donors showed two negative PCRs, clearance, or symptom resolution. Material for sequencing was PBMCs or T cells enriched from blood (not recorded which). This TCR derives from a woman in her late teens or twenties who had recovered from COVID-19.

The CDR3 protein is CASTKIPDSPHGYTF. Written as DNA, the CDR3 is TGTGCCAGCACAAAAATACCGGACAGTCCCCATGGCTACACCTTC. The chain uses TRBV27 and TRBJ1-2, with a tentative D call TRBD1 (6 bases). This CDR3 has 15 residues. CDR1 is MNHEY and CDR2 is SMNVEV in the germline V gene (reference sequence). V lost 7 bases and J 6 bases, leaving 21 bases between the germline ends.